These 32 T cell receptor beta chains were sequenced from one sample in a study of identical twins. TCRdb itself ran the 5' RACE reads through MiXCR, one entry per CDR3 protein. Of about 520,000 distinct CDR3 sequences detected, approximately 22% appear once; the ten largest clones hold 0.8% to 1%. The sample was also reused in another study, on T cells expressing NK-cell markers.

Sequenced sample: CD4+ T cells sorted from blood. These receptors all stem from a woman younger than 30 in good health.

V gene TRBV7-2 combines with J gene TRBJ1-5; no clear D gene. Per the germline V gene, CDR1 is SGHTA and CDR2 is FQGNSA. The CDR3 runs to 15 residues. Trimming removed 1 base from V and 3 bases from J, with 10 bases in between. The CDR3 DNA follows: TGTGCCAGCAGCTTAGGACGCGCGGCCAATCAGCCCCAGCATTTT. Amino acids: CASSLGRAANQPQHF.

This clonotype was picked up many times. V gene TRBV20-1 combines with J gene TRBJ2-1; 10 positions match TRBD2. Germline V CDR1 and CDR2: DFQATT, SNEGSKA (reference sequence). V was clipped by 2 bases and J by 12 bases; unmatched bases: 4. The CDR3 is made up of 12 amino acids. The CDR3 reads CSARLAGVGQFF. The CDR3 DNA reads TGCAGTGCTAGACTAGCGGGGGTGGGGCAGTTCTTC.

This clonotype showed up just a few times. The CDR3 loop reads CSARDRKYSPLGSPLHF. The CDR3 DNA is TGCAGTGCGAGGGACAGGAAGTATTCGCCCTTAGGTTCACCCCTCCACTTT. The V call is TRBV20-1, the J call TRBJ1-6, with 8 bases identical to TRBD1. The CDR3 has 17 amino acids. Germline CDR1 and CDR2: DFQATT and SNEGSKA (reference sequence). V shed 6 bases and J 9 bases; nucleotides not matched to a gene: 19.

This clonotype has only a few counts. The chain joins TRBV6-5 to TRBJ2-7; TRBD1 agrees at 9 bases. CDR1 is MNHEY, CDR2 SVGAGI, per germline. V lost 0 bases, J lost 4 bases, and 7 bases stayed unmatched. This CDR3 is built from 16 residues. This CDR3 reads CASSYSSGTGQYEQYF. CDR3 DNA sequence: TGTGCCAGCAGTTACTCGTCAGGGACAGGGCAATACGAGCAGTACTTC.

This clonotype was detected a few times. The gene calls are TRBV12-3 or TRBV12-4 and TRBJ1-4; D is unresolved. V lost 6 bases to trimming and J lost 3 bases, with 11 bases between them. The CDR3 has 14 residues. This CDR3 is CASRYLRPNEKLFF. CDR3 sequence (DNA): TGTGCCAGCAGGTACCTTCGTCCTAATGAAAAACTGTTTTTT.

This clonotype came up a few times. The chain links TRBV6-5 to TRBJ1-2; D perhaps matches TRBD1 (5 bases). CDR3 length equals 16 residues. V was trimmed by 0 bases and J by 0 bases, leaving 11 bases between them. The germline gives CDR1 MNHEY, CDR2 SVGAGI. CDR3 loop: CASSYSFGGANYGYTF. The CDR3 DNA reads as TGTGCCAGCAGTTACTCTTTTGGGGGGGCTAACTATGGCTACACCTTC.

This clonotype appeared many times. The V gene is TRBV5-1, the J gene TRBJ2-3; 9 bases fit TRBD2. The junction had 5 bases not matched to a gene; V was cut back by 6 bases and J by 3 bases. This CDR3 is built from 14 residues. Germline assignment: CDR1 SGHRS and CDR2 YFSETQ. The CDR3 loop is CASTQSGGTDTQYF. DNA of the CDR3: TGCGCCAGCACCCAGAGCGGGGGGACAGATACGCAGTATTTT.

V gene TRBV5-1 combines with J gene TRBJ2-7; 9 positions match TRBD1. Germline CDR1 reads SGHRS; CDR2 reads YFSETQ. This CDR3 has 14 amino acids. V was clipped by 0 bases and J by 11 bases; unmatched bases: 9. CDR3 bases: TGCGCCAGCAGCTTGGATACAGGGGGCAAGCTGGAGTACTTC. Translated: CASSLDTGGKLEYF. The full variable domain, rest sourced from reference TRBV5-1 and TRBJ2-7, is KAGVTQTPRYLIKTRGQQVTLSCSPISGHRSVSWYQQTPGQGLQFLFEYFSETQRNKGNFPGRFSGRQFSNSRSEMNVSTLELGDSALYLCASSLDTGGKLEYFGPGTRLTVT.

The V call is TRBV12-3 or TRBV12-4, the J call TRBJ2-1; D unclear. The CDR3 consists of 13 residues. With 4 bases removed from V and 3 bases from J, the gap between germline ends came to 7 bases. CDR3: CASSWGNYNEQFF. DNA for the CDR3: TGTGCCAGCAGTTGGGGTAACTACAATGAGCAGTTCTTC.

This clonotype was recorded many times. Given a much more abundant clone one base away, this may be a read error. J is TRBJ1-1 and V is TRBV20-1; unclear D gene. Per the germline V gene, CDR1 is DFQATT and CDR2 is SNEGSKA (reference sequence). Deletions cut 1 base from V and 3 bases from J, with 3 bases between. This CDR3 comprises 11 residues. The CDR3 nucleotides are TGCAGTGCTAGAGGGCACACTGAAGCTTTCTTT. This translates into CSARGHTEAFF.

The rearrangement links TRBV14 to TRBJ2-7; no firm D call. The CDR3 extends over 14 amino acids. Trimming pared 2 bases from V and 6 bases from J, leaving 14 bases between. Looked up from germline, CDR1 is SGHDN and CDR2 is FVKESK. The CDR3, as DNA: TGTGCCAGCAGCCAACTCACCATTTTGGGCGAGCAGTACTTC. As protein: CASSQLTILGEQYF.

This clonotype was seen a handful of times. V and J are TRBV29-1 and TRBJ1-1; D unresolved. The CDR3 runs to 13 residues. Germline V CDR1 and CDR2: SQVTM, ANQGSEA. Trimming shortened V by 3 bases and J by 0 bases, and 8 bases separated the two germline ends. The CDR3 is CSVDINMNTEAFF. As DNA, the CDR3 is TGCAGCGTTGATATAAACATGAACACTGAAGCTTTCTTT. The full variable domain, rest sourced from reference TRBV29-1 and TRBJ1-1, is SAVISQKPSRDICQRGTSLTIQCQVDSQVTMMFWYRQQPGQSLTLIATANQGSEATYESGFVIDKFPISRPNLTFSTLTVSNMSPEDSSIYLCSVDINMNTEAFFGQGTRLTVV.

The chain combines TRBV29-1 with TRBJ1-1; TRBD1 agrees at 7 bases. The germline V gene has CDR1 SQVTM and CDR2 ANQGSEA. The trim removed 8 bases at V and 1 base at J, leaving 7 bases unmatched. CDR3 size: 13 residues. CDR3 protein: CSINRGGNTEAFF. CDR3 nucleotide sequence: TGCAGCATAAACAGGGGTGGGAACACTGAAGCTTTCTTT.

Only a few counts were recorded for this clonotype. This sequence joins TRBV7-9 and TRBJ2-5; D possibly corresponds to TRBD2 (5 bases). The V gene lost 8 bases and the J gene lost 5 bases, with 21 bases spanning the gap. This CDR3 is 15 amino acids long. Looked up from germline, CDR1 is SEHNR and CDR2 is FQNEAQ (reference sequence). The CDR3 loop reads CASATLGVEGETQYF. The CDR3 nucleotides read TGTGCCAGCGCAACACTCGGGGTAGAAGGGGAGACCCAGTACTTC. The entire variable domain, with the rest obtained from reference TRBV7-9 and TRBJ2-5, is as follows: DTGVSQNPRHKITKRGQNVTFRCDPISEHNRLYWYRQTLGQGPEFLTYFQNEAQLEKSRLLSDRFSAERPKGSFSTLEIQRTEQGDSAMYLCASATLGVEGETQYFGPGTRLLVL.

This clonotype has at least ten counts. The genes are TRBV2 and TRBJ1-5; TRBD1 matches at 7 bases. This CDR3 region has 13 residues. Germline V gene lookup returns CDR1 SNHLY and CDR2 FYNNEI. Unmatched junction bases numbered 2, after V lost 6 bases and J lost 3 bases. Written as DNA, the CDR3 is TGTGCCAGCAGGGGACAGTTCAATCAGCCCCAGCATTTT. This codes for CASRGQFNQPQHF.

The CDR3 here is CASSIRATAGDYGYTF. CDR3 sequence (DNA): TGTGCCAGTAGTATTAGGGCGACTGCTGGTGACTATGGCTACACCTTC. V and J are TRBV19 and TRBJ1-2; D unresolved. The germline V and J ends were trimmed by 3 bases and 3 bases, with 17 bases remaining between them. Germline V gene lookup returns CDR1 LNHDA and CDR2 SQIVND (reference sequence). The CDR3 is 16 amino acids.

This clonotype was observed at least ten times. The CDR3 nucleotides read TGCAGTGCCGATCTACTAGCGGGGGGATCCTACAATGAGCAGTTCTTC. The encoded protein is CSADLLAGGSYNEQFF. V usage is TRBV20-1 and J usage is TRBJ2-1; 12 nucleotides agree with TRBD2. Germline loops: CDR1 DFQATT, CDR2 SNEGSKA (reference sequence). V shed 6 bases, J shed 1 base, and the junction held 7 bases outside the gene matches. The CDR3 is made up of 16 amino acids.

This chain uses TRBV7-9 with TRBJ2-5; D is undetermined. This CDR3 is 13 amino acids long. Trimming left V 0 bases short and J 5 bases short, with 7 bases between. Germline V CDR1 and CDR2: SEHNR, FQNEAQ (reference sequence). CDR3 bases: TGTGCCAGCAGCTTAGCCAGAAAGGAGACCCAGTACTTC. Translated, it gives CASSLARKETQYF.

The rearrangement uses TRBV29-1 and TRBJ1-1, with a weak D call TRBD1 (5 bases). Trimming removed 1 base from V and 5 bases from J, with 11 bases in between. CDR3 length equals 13 residues. Germline V CDR1 and CDR2: SQVTM, ANQGSEA. Here the CDR3 reads CSVEAHRGTEAFF. As DNA, the CDR3 is TGCAGCGTTGAAGCCCATCGGGGGACTGAAGCTTTCTTT. Variable domain in full (rest from reference TRBV29-1 and TRBJ1-1): SAVISQKPSRDICQRGTSLTIQCQVDSQVTMMFWYRQQPGQSLTLIATANQGSEATYESGFVIDKFPISRPNLTFSTLTVSNMSPEDSSIYLCSVEAHRGTEAFFGQGTRLTVV.

The gene calls are TRBV18 and TRBJ2-5, with 7 positions matching TRBD2. With V trimmed by 5 bases and J by 1 base, 13 bases remained unmatched. The CDR3 spans 17 residues. CDR1 and CDR2 from the germline V gene are KGHSH and LQKENI. CDR3 sequence (DNA): TGTGCCAGCTCATCCCCCCCCCAGCGGGGAACCCAAGAGACCCAGTACTTC. Protein: CASSSPPQRGTQETQYF. The whole variable domain, filled in from reference TRBV18 and TRBJ2-5, reads NAGVMQNPRHLVRRRGQEARLRCSPMKGHSHVYWYRQLPEEGLKFMVYLQKENIIDESGMPKERFSAEFPKEGPSILRIQQVVRGDSAAYFCASSSPPQRGTQETQYFGPGTRLLVL.

This clonotype was observed at least ten times. This chain uses TRBV5-1 with TRBJ2-5; 12 bases match TRBD2. V was pared by 4 bases and J by 5 bases, with 9 bases of the junction left unmatched. The CDR3 loop spans 16 amino acids. Per germline, CDR1 SGHRS and CDR2 YFSETQ. The CDR3 sequence is CASSLTSGGAGETQYF. The DNA for the CDR3 is TGCGCCAGCAGCCTGACTAGCGGGGGTGCAGGGGAGACCCAGTACTTC.

In this sample, this clonotype turned up a few times. V gene TRBV7-9 combines with J gene TRBJ1-4; D gene uncertain. Germline CDR1 and CDR2: SEHNR and FQNEAQ (reference sequence). Trimming shortened V by 5 bases and J by 4 bases, and 11 bases separated the two germline ends. This CDR3 comprises 14 residues. The CDR3 here is CASSQRSGNEKLFF. The CDR3 bases are TGTGCCAGCAGCCAAAGGTCGGGTAATGAAAAACTGTTTTTT.

This clonotype was found many times. The rearrangement uses TRBV6-5 and TRBJ2-3, with 10 bases matching TRBD1. CDR3 size: 15 residues. The V segment lost 2 bases and the J segment 4 bases; nucleotides outside the gene matches: 3. Germline-derived CDR1 and CDR2 are MNHEY and SVGAGI. As DNA, the CDR3 is TGTGCCAGCAGTTACCCAGGACAGGGGGCAGATACGCAGTATTTT. This encodes CASSYPGQGADTQYF.

In its sample, this clonotype was seen once. This chain connects TRBV20-1 to TRBJ2-1; D not resolved. This CDR3 has 11 residues. The V gene's germline CDR1 is DFQATT and CDR2 SNEGSKA (reference sequence). The germline V and J ends were trimmed by 5 bases and 4 bases, with 6 bases remaining between them. The CDR3 here is CSALQYNEQFF. The CDR3, as DNA: TGCAGTGCTCTACAATACAATGAGCAGTTCTTC.

This clonotype has more than one count but fewer than ten. This chain connects TRBV5-6 to TRBJ1-1; no definite D call. Germline loops: CDR1 SGHDT, CDR2 YYEEEE. Trimming cost V 0 bases and J 7 bases, with 10 bases left between them. The CDR3 has 13 amino acids. The CDR3 loop is CASSLVPTSEAFF. As DNA, the CDR3 is TGTGCCAGCAGCTTGGTTCCAACAAGTGAAGCTTTCTTT.

This rearrangement joins TRBV6-5 to TRBJ1-2; 7 nucleotides match TRBD1. This CDR3 region has 13 residues. In germline, CDR1 is MNHEY, CDR2 SVGAGI. After removal of 4 bases from V and 8 bases from J, the junction contained 7 bases not matched to a gene. The CDR3 region has the DNA TGTGCCAGCAGTTCCGCGACAGGGCGCGGCTACACCTTC. It yields the protein CASSSATGRGYTF.

This clonotype has only a few counts. The chain couples TRBV18 to TRBJ2-7, with a tentative D call TRBD1 (5 bases). Per the germline V gene, CDR1 is KGHSH and CDR2 is LQKENI. Trimming took off 3 bases at V and 6 bases at J, with 12 bases between the two ends. The CDR3 sequence is 13 residues long. The CDR3 DNA reads TGTGCCAGCTCACCCCATACAGGCTCCGAGCAGTACTTC. This gives the protein CASSPHTGSEQYF.

The CDR3 protein is CASSLVAQGVVTGELFF. DNA of the CDR3: TGTGCCAGCAGTTTAGTGGCACAGGGGGTAGTTACCGGGGAGCTGTTTTTT. The chain links TRBV12-3 or TRBV12-4 to TRBJ2-2; 8 bases are a match to TRBD1. CDR3 size: 17 residues. With 1 base clipped from V and 5 bases from J, the junction kept 9 bases outside the gene matches.

This clonotype was recorded a few times. This sequence joins TRBV6-5 and TRBJ1-2; D gene ambiguous. Trimming took off 0 bases at V and 1 base at J, with 15 bases between the two ends. The CDR3 covers 17 residues. The V gene's germline CDR1 is MNHEY and CDR2 SVGAGI. The CDR3 nucleotides are TGTGCCAGCAGTTACTCGTTTTATCTCCACAGTAACTATGGCTACACCTTC. Protein product: CASSYSFYLHSNYGYTF.

This chain connects TRBV7-2 to TRBJ2-7; D remains unclear. The germline gives CDR1 SGHTA, CDR2 FQGNSA. V dropped 1 base and J dropped 6 bases, with 10 bases sitting between them. The CDR3 sequence is 13 residues long. The CDR3 reads CASSLVNSPEQYF. The CDR3 DNA is TGTGCCAGCAGCTTAGTAAACAGTCCCGAGCAGTACTTC.

The CDR3 nucleotides are TGTGCCAGCAGCTTAGATCACAGTAAGAACACTGAAGCTTTCTTT. This codes for CASSLDHSKNTEAFF. The J gene is TRBJ1-1, the V gene TRBV7-2; D ambiguous. Per the germline V gene, CDR1 is SGHTA and CDR2 is FQGNSA. The CDR3 runs to 15 residues. V gave up 1 base and J gave up 1 base, with 10 bases separating them.

This clonotype has a handful of counts. The chain couples TRBV2 to TRBJ2-7; D might be TRBD1 or TRBD2, each matching 5 bases. The CDR3 has 14 amino acids. Trimming left V 5 bases short and J 2 bases short, with 13 bases between. Germline V gene lookup returns CDR1 SNHLY and CDR2 FYNNEI. The CDR3 here is CASSHRDGTYEQYF. CDR3 DNA: TGTGCCAGCAGTCACCGGGACGGTACCTACGAGCAGTACTTC.